These T cell receptor beta chains were read from a single sample in a study of cytomegalovirus exposure and HLA in healthy donors. TCRdb's table, derived via immunoSEQ multiplex PCR, lists solely in-frame clones and lacks some. The profile shows 100,000 to 130,000 clones, around 95% of them singletons. The sequencing sample was made of PBMCs. The receptors derive from a woman aged 18-35 years in good health and CMV-seronegative. Both conserved end residues are part of each CDR3. Fields, in order: D gene, J gene, V gene, CDR3 DNA, CDR3 protein. D genes are given only for firm matches.

TRBD1 | TRBJ1-2 | TRBV5-4 | TGTGCCAGCAGCGATAAACAGGGGACCAGCTATGGCTACACCTTC | CASSDKQGTSYGYTF
. | TRBJ1-2 | TRBV5-5 | TGTGCCAGCAGCAACGTGGGGGACAATGGATACACCTTC | CASSNVGDNGYTF
TRBD1 | TRBJ1-2 | TRBV4-1 | TGCGCCAGCAGCCAAGAACTGACAGGGGTCGGCTACACCTTC | CASSQELTGVGYTF
TRBD1 | TRBJ2-7 | TRBV5-3 | TGTGCCAGCACGGGGACAGGGGGCTTCGAGCAGTACTTC | CASTGTGGFEQYF
. | TRBJ1-5 | TRBV28 | TGTGCCAGCAGTTCGGGGGGTCAGCCCCAGCATTTT | CASSSGGQPQHF
TRBD1 | TRBJ1-2 | TRBV28 | TGTGCCAGCTTTAAGGACAGGGACAGGAGCTATGGCTACACCTTC | CASFKDRDRSYGYTF
TRBD1 | TRBJ2-7 | TRBV15 | TGTGCCACCAGCAGAGATTTGGGGACAGGGGCCGGCTACGAGCAGTACTTC | CATSRDLGTGAGYEQYF
TRBD2 | TRBJ2-3 | TRBV18 | TGTGCCAGCTCCACTATCGGGGGGGAAGATACGCAGTATTTT | CASSTIGGEDTQYF
. | TRBJ2-5 | TRBV27 | TGTGCCAGCAGTTTGAAACCAGGGCGTAACAGCCAGTACTTC | CASSLKPGRNSQYF
. | TRBJ1-3 | TRBV30 | TGTGCCTGGACAGGATCTGGAAACACCATATATTTT | CAWTGSGNTIYF
. | TRBJ2-5 | TRBV15 | TGTGCCACCAGCAGAGATCTTACTCAGGGAGAGACCCAGTACTTC | CATSRDLTQGETQYF
. | TRBJ2-2 | TRBV11-1 | TGTGCCAGCAGCTCCTACCCTGACAGGAACACCGGGGAGCTGTTTTTT | CASSSYPDRNTGELFF
TRBD1 | TRBJ1-1 | TRBV19 | TGTGCCAGTAGTATGGGGACAGGGACCTCGAACACTGAAGCTTTCTTT | CASSMGTGTSNTEAFF
. | TRBJ2-5 | TRBV7-5 | TGTGTCAGTACTATACAAGAGACCCAGTACTTC | CVSTIQETQYF
. | TRBJ1-1 | TRBV28 | TGTGCCAGCAGACGGGGGGAGGGGGTGAACACTGAAGCTTTCTTT | CASRRGEGVNTEAFF
. | TRBJ1-1 | TRBV27 | TGTGCCAGCAGCCTTAGAGCCGGACGGGGGAACACTGAAGCTTTCTTT | CASSLRAGRGNTEAFF
TRBD2 | TRBJ2-1 | TRBV2 | TGTGCCAGCAGTGAAGGACGGACTAGCTTCTACAATGAGCAGTTCTTC | CASSEGRTSFYNEQFF
. | TRBJ1-1 | TRBV5-1 | TGCGCCAGCAGCTTGGAACCGGGGGACACTGAAGCTTTCTTT | CASSLEPGDTEAFF